Each of the 26 T cell receptor beta chains below was sequenced from the same sample in a study of OX40 agonist ivuxolimab in advanced cancers. Library creation used the immunoSEQ multiplex PCR assay. TCRdb limited this immuneACCESS table to in-frame rearrangements with V and J called. A share of clones is missing; checked studies link under half to unresolved V genes, and the rest is unexplained. A total of 20,000 or so clones appear in this sample, around 89% of them only once. Clones ranked in the top ten supply approximately 11% of the sample. The sequencing here drew on CD4+ or CD8+ T cells sorted from blood, taken in a trial of the OX40 agonist ivuxolimab. The receptors were gathered from an adult with an advanced solid tumor such as melanoma, head and neck, liver or kidney cancer.

The V call is TRBV7-2, the J call TRBJ2-1, with unresolved D. CDR1 is SGHTA, CDR2 FQGNSA, per germline. The CDR3 is 15 residues long. Trimming took off 3 bases at V and 2 bases at J, with 11 bases between the two ends. CDR3 nucleotide sequence: TGTGCCAGCAGCTTGTGGAGAAGGGCCTACAATGAGCAGTTCTTC. Translating gives CASSLWRRAYNEQFF.

The chain joins TRBV19 to TRBJ1-1, with D maybe TRBD1 (5 bases). CDR1 LNHDA and CDR2 SQIVND come from the germline V gene (reference sequence). The CDR3 runs 13 residues. Trimming removed 1 base from V and 6 bases from J, with 9 bases in between. The CDR3 DNA sequence: TGTGCCAGTAGTATAGGTGGGGCCGCTGAAGCTTTCTTT. Protein sequence: CASSIGGAAEAFF. Supplemented by reference TRBV19 and TRBJ1-1, the full variable domain reads DGGITQSPKYLFRKEGQNVTLSCEQNLNHDAMYWYRQDPGQGLRLIYYSQIVNDFQKGDIAEGYSVSREKKESFPLTVTSAQKNPTAFYLCASSIGGAAEAFFGQGTRLTVV.

This rearrangement joins TRBV5-1 to TRBJ2-1; 12 bases agree with TRBD2. The CDR3 is made up of 16 amino acids. Germline V lookup: CDR1 SGHRS, CDR2 YFSETQ. V shed 4 bases and J 3 bases; nucleotides not matched to a gene: 5. CDR3 sequence (DNA): TGCGCCAGCAGCCTTCTGACTAGCGGGAGCTACAATGAGCAGTTCTTC. The encoded protein is CASSLLTSGSYNEQFF.

The chain recombines TRBV5-6 with TRBJ2-1, with D tentatively TRBD1 or TRBD2 (5 bases each). The ends were cut back, 4 bases at V and 1 base at J, with 21 bases in the middle. CDR1 is SGHDT and CDR2 is YYEEEE in the germline V gene. This CDR3 has 18 amino acids. CDR3 bases: TGTGCCAGCAGCCCAAAAGAGGGGCACCCCGGGTCCTACAATGAGCAGTTCTTC. This translates into CASSPKEGHPGSYNEQFF. The complete variable domain, with remaining parts taken from reference TRBV5-6 and TRBJ2-1, reads DAGVTQSPTHLIKTRGQQVTLRCSPKSGHDTVSWYQQALGQGPQFIFQYYEEEERQRGNFPDRFSGHQFPNYSSELNVNALLLGDSALYLCASSPKEGHPGSYNEQFFGPGTRLTVL.

This rearrangement joins TRBV6-1 to TRBJ1-1, with D perhaps TRBD1 (5 bases). The CDR3 covers 15 residues. Germline lookup yields CDR1 MNHNS and CDR2 SASEGT. With 3 bases removed from V and 6 bases from J, the gap between germline ends came to 17 bases. CDR3 in amino acids: CASSDFVSGRPEAFF. CDR3 DNA: TGTGCCAGCAGTGATTTCGTTTCAGGGAGGCCTGAAGCTTTCTTT.

In the case of this clone: A much larger clone lies one base from this, so it may be a read error. V and J are TRBV4-1 and TRBJ2-7; D gene ambiguous. With 0 bases removed from V and 5 bases from J, the gap between germline ends came to 5 bases. The CDR3 covers 12 residues. The germline V gene has CDR1 MGHRA and CDR2 YSYEKL. CDR3 sequence (DNA): TGCGCCAGCAGCCAAGATGTGGACGAGCAGTACTTC. Translating it yields CASSQDVDEQYF.

This chain uses TRBV9 with TRBJ1-1, with D unresolved. Germline lookup yields CDR1 SGDLS and CDR2 YYNGEE. V was trimmed by 4 bases and J by 0 bases, leaving 16 bases between them. CDR3 length: 16 residues. The CDR3 coding sequence is TGTGCCAGCAGCACTTCACTTCAGATTCTGAACACTGAAGCTTTCTTT. This gives the protein CASSTSLQILNTEAFF.

This chain uses TRBV6-5 with TRBJ2-7, with D unresolved. Germline lookup yields CDR1 MNHEY and CDR2 SVGAGI. The V end was cut by 2 bases, the J end by 2 bases, with 16 bases between. The CDR3 is made up of 16 amino acids. The CDR3 here is CASSYPKPSDTYEQYF. Here the CDR3 DNA reads TGTGCCAGCAGTTACCCTAAGCCTAGTGATACCTACGAGCAGTACTTC.

The gene calls are TRBV30 and TRBJ1-5; D not resolved. Germline CDR1 is GTSNPN and CDR2 is SVGIG (reference sequence). V dropped 7 bases and J dropped 8 bases, with 18 bases sitting between them. CDR3 length: 13 amino acids. The CDR3 sequence is CAYSDGLLKPQHF. In nucleotides, the CDR3 is TGTGCCTACTCGGACGGCCTCTTGAAGCCCCAGCATTTT.

The chain recombines TRBV28 with TRBJ2-4, with 7 bases lining up with TRBD1. The germline gives CDR1 MDHEN, CDR2 SYDVKM. The CDR3 extends over 14 amino acids. Trimming took 10 bases from V and 0 from J; bases not matched to a gene: 6. CDR3 sequence (DNA): TGTGCCACCTGGGACAGACTAGCCAAAAACATTCAGTACTTC. Its protein is CATWDRLAKNIQYF.

This clone was counted a few times. The chain links TRBV7-3 to TRBJ2-7; possibly TRBD1 for D (6 bases). From germline, CDR1 is SGHTA and CDR2 FQGTGA. The V and J ends lost 5 bases and 3 bases respectively, with 11 bases between them. The CDR3 contains 13 residues. This CDR3 reads CASSPEQGYEQYF. The DNA for the CDR3 is TGTGCCAGCAGCCCCGAACAGGGCTACGAGCAGTACTTC.

The chain has TRBV9 and TRBJ2-3; 9 positions agree with TRBD2. Germline V gene sequence: CDR1 SGDLS, CDR2 YYNGEE. The CDR3 length is 16 residues. V lost 0 bases and J lost 2; bases outside the gene matches: 4. The CDR3 loop is CASSVVSSGNTDTQYF. CDR3 sequence (DNA): TGTGCCAGCAGCGTAGTGTCTAGCGGGAACACAGATACGCAGTATTTT.

J is TRBJ1-4 and V is TRBV19; no definite D call. The CDR3 is 14 residues long. CDR1 and CDR2 (germline): LNHDA, SQIVND (reference sequence). Trimming pared 8 bases from V and 0 bases from J, leaving 10 bases between. This CDR3 reads CASADPSTNEKLFF. In DNA, the CDR3 is TGTGCCAGTGCAGATCCCTCAACTAATGAAAAACTGTTTTTT.

This sequence joins TRBV2 and TRBJ2-4, with 9 bases aligning to TRBD2. This CDR3 spans 19 amino acids. V was clipped by 6 bases and J by 2 bases; unmatched bases: 17. The germline V gene encodes CDR1 SNHLY and CDR2 FYNNEI. CDR3 residues: CASRDGLANAQRTKNIQYF. The CDR3 coding sequence is TGTGCCAGCAGAGACGGACTAGCGAACGCACAGAGAACCAAAAACATTCAGTACTTC.

The chain uses TRBV27 and TRBJ1-5, with 9 bases identical to TRBD1. CDR3 size: 15 residues. From germline, CDR1 is MNHEY and CDR2 SMNVEV (reference sequence). Germline trimming cut 0 bases from V and 6 bases from J; bases unmatched to any gene: 3. Written as DNA, the CDR3 is TGTGCCAGCAGTTTATCACAGGGGGCGATTCAGCCCCAGCATTTT. Amino acids: CASSLSQGAIQPQHF.

The chain has TRBV10-2 and TRBJ2-7; 8 nucleotides align to TRBD2. The CDR3 spans 14 residues. The V and J ends lost 7 bases and 4 bases, in that order; junction bases with no gene match: 9. Germline V gene lookup returns CDR1 WSHSY and CDR2 SAAADI. The CDR3 here is CASTTSGRKYEQYF. The CDR3 nucleotides are TGCGCCAGCACTACCAGCGGGAGAAAGTACGAGCAGTACTTC.

This rearrangement joins TRBV6-1 to TRBJ2-1; D is uncertain. Trimming took off 2 bases at V and 4 bases at J, with 3 bases between the two ends. CDR1 MNHNS and CDR2 SASEGT come from the germline V gene. CDR3 length: 12 residues. The CDR3 nucleotides read TGTGCCAGCAGTGAACAGTACAATGAGCAGTTCTTC. The encoded protein is CASSEQYNEQFF.

V gene TRBV6-6 combines with J gene TRBJ1-2, with TRBD1 matching 8 bases. With V trimmed by 0 bases and J by 4 bases, 4 bases remained unmatched. The CDR3 loop spans 15 amino acids. Germline CDR1 MNHNY, CDR2 SVGAGI (reference sequence). This CDR3 is CASSYSDRDGYGYTF. The CDR3 coding sequence is TGTGCCAGCAGTTACTCGGACAGGGACGGCTATGGCTACACCTTC.

In its sample, this clone was seen once. The rearrangement joins TRBV30 to TRBJ2-7; D unresolved. Between the trimmed V and J ends, which lost 3 bases and 2 bases, there was a span of 5 bases. This CDR3 is built from 11 residues. Germline loops: CDR1 GTSNPN, CDR2 SVGIG (reference sequence). The CDR3 region is CAWRAAYEQYF. Here the CDR3 DNA reads TGTGCCTGGAGGGCCGCCTACGAGCAGTACTTC.

Turning to this clone: An end of the junction differs from the germline gene, which may be a read error. J is TRBJ1-5 and V is TRBV5-5; no reliable D call. The CDR3 loop spans 11 amino acids. Germline CDR1 SGHKS, CDR2 YYEKEE (reference sequence). The CDR3 reads CASRLAHWQHF. CDR3 bases: TGTGCCAGCAGATTGGCACACTGGCAGCATTTT.

This chain connects TRBV9 to TRBJ2-7; 7 nucleotides match TRBD1. The CDR3 length is 13 residues. Germline lookup yields CDR1 SGDLS and CDR2 YYNGEE. The V gene end was trimmed by 3 bases and the J gene end by 2 bases; junction bases not matched to a gene: 2. The CDR3 coding sequence is TGTGCCAGCAGCGCTGGGACAGCCTACGAGCAGTACTTC. It specifies CASSAGTAYEQYF.

The V and J genes are TRBV15 and TRBJ2-1; D is tentatively TRBD1 or TRBD2 (6 bases each). V was cut by 5 bases and J by 10 bases, with 27 bases left in between. Germline assignment: CDR1 LNHNV and CDR2 YYDKDF (reference sequence). CDR3 length: 17 amino acids. The CDR3 here is CATSGGLEGTMSWEQFF. CDR3 nucleotide sequence: TGTGCCACCAGCGGGGGACTGGAGGGGACAATGAGTTGGGAGCAGTTCTTC.

The V gene is TRBV27, the J gene TRBJ2-3, with TRBD2 as a possible D gene (5 bases). The germline V and J ends were trimmed by 2 bases and 2 bases, with 17 bases remaining between them. Germline CDR1 reads MNHEY; CDR2 reads SMNVEV (reference sequence). The CDR3 spans 17 residues. The CDR3 is CASSLLSGSAPTDTQYF. The CDR3 DNA follows: TGTGCCAGCAGTTTACTATCGGGGTCGGCCCCCACAGATACGCAGTATTTT.

The J gene is TRBJ2-2, the V gene TRBV5-4, with D maybe TRBD1 (6 bases). CDR1 is SGHNT, CDR2 YYREEE, per germline (reference sequence). The CDR3 spans 17 residues. The ends were cut back, 4 bases at V and 2 bases at J, with 18 bases in the middle. The CDR3, as DNA: TGTGCCAGCAGCCACTTAGGACAGAGGATTAACACCGGGGAGCTGTTTTTT. This gives the protein CASSHLGQRINTGELFF.

Turning to this clone: The identical CDR3 is also encoded by other nucleotide sequences in the sample. The chain uses TRBV18 and TRBJ2-2; 7 bases align to TRBD1. The CDR3 is made up of 17 amino acids. J lost 0 bases, V lost 4 bases, and 8 bases had no gene match. Germline assignment: CDR1 KGHSH and CDR2 LQKENI. The CDR3 here is CASSLTEGTANTGELFF. The CDR3 nucleotides are TGTGCCAGCTCACTAACGGAAGGGACAGCGAACACCGGGGAGCTGTTTTTT.

The V and J genes are TRBV11-2 and TRBJ2-7, with no clear D. V lost 1 base, J lost 2 bases, and 9 bases lay in between. The CDR3 is made up of 14 amino acids. Germline values: CDR1 SGHAT, CDR2 FQNNGV. Written as DNA, the CDR3 is TGTGCCAGCAGCTTAGTTGGGATTGCCTACGAGCAGTACTTC. Protein: CASSLVGIAYEQYF. Using reference TRBV11-2 and TRBJ2-7 for the parts outside the CDR3, the full variable domain is EAGVAQSPRYKIIEKRQSVAFWCNPISGHATLYWYQQILGQGPKLLIQFQNNGVVDDSQLPKDRFSAERLKGVDSTLKIQPAKLEDSAVYLCASSLVGIAYEQYFGPGTRLTVT.